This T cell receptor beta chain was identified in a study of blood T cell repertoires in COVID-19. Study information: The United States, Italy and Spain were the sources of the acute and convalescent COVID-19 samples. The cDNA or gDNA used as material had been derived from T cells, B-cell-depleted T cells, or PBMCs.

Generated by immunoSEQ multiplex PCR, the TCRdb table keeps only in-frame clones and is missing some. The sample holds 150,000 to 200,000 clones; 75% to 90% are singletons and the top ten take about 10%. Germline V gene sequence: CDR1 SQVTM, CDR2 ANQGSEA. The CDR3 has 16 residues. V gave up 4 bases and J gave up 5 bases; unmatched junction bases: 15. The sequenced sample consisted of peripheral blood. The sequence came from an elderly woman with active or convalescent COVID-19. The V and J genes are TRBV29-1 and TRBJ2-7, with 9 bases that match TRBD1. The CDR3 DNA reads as TGCAGCGTTGCTCCCCGGGCCGGGACAGGGATTCACGAGCAGTACTTC. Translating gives CSVAPRAGTGIHEQYF.